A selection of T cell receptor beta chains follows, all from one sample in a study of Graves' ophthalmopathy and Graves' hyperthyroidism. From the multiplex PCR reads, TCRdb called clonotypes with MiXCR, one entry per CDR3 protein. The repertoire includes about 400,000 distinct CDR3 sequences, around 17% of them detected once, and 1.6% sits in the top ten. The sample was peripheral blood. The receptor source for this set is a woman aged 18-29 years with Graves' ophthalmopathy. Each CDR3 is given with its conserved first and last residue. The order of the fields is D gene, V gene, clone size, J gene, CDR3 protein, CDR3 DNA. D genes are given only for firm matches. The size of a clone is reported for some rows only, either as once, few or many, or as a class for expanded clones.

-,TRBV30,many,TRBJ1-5,CAWTSQGGQPQHF,TGTGCCTGGACCAGCCAAGGGGGACAGCCCCAGCATTTT
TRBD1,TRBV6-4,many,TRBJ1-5,CASSLGLGQESYSNQPQHF,TGTGCCAGCAGTCTTGGACTGGGACAGGAGTCTTATAGCAATCAGCCCCAGCATTTT
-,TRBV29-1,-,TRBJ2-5,CSVLLGLGETQYF,TGCAGCGTTCTCCTAGGTCTGGGGGAGACCCAGTACTTC
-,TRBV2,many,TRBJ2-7,CAGALTSAYEQYF,TGTGCCGGAGCACTAACGTCAGCCTACGAGCAGTACTTC
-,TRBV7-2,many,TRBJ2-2,CASSLAPFANTGELFF,TGTGCCAGCAGCTTAGCTCCATTTGCGAACACCGGGGAGCTGTTTTTT
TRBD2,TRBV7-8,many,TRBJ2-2,CASSGGTSGGELFF,TGTGCCAGCAGCGGAGGGACTAGCGGCGGGGAGCTGTTTTTT
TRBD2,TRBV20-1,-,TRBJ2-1,CSASLASGSLGEQFF,TGCAGTGCTAGTTTGGCTAGCGGGAGCCTAGGTGAGCAGTTCTTC
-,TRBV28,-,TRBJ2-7,CASSQPQSGRSGEQYF,TGTGCCAGCAGCCAGCCCCAAAGTGGACGGTCGGGGGAGCAGTACTTC
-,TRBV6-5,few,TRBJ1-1,CASSYVGSPEAFF,TGTGCCAGCAGTTACGTCGGGAGTCCTGAAGCTTTCTTT
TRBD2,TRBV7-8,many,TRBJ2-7,CASSLGTSGALYEQYF,TGTGCCAGCAGCCTCGGGACTAGCGGGGCCCTTTACGAGCAGTACTTC
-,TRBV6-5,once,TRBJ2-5,CASVTIGSQETQYF,TGTGCCAGCGTCACTATCGGGTCACAGGAGACCCAGTACTTC
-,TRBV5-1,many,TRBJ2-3,CASSLYSYTDTQYF,TGCGCCAGCAGCTTGTATAGTTACACAGATACGCAGTATTTT
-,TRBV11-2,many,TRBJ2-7,CASSLVHRDPAYEQYF,TGTGCCAGCAGCTTAGTCCACCGGGATCCGGCCTACGAGCAGTACTTC
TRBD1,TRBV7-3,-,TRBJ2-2,CASSRDRGVGELFF,TGTGCCAGCAGCCGCGACAGGGGTGTCGGGGAGCTGTTTTTT
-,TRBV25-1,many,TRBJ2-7,CASREGKLTYEQYF,TGTGCCAGCAGGGAGGGGAAACTAACCTACGAGCAGTACTTC
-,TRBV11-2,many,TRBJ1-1,CASTSGGTEAFF,TGTGCCAGCACCTCCGGGGGGACTGAAGCTTTCTTT
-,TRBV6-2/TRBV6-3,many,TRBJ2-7,CASSYWEATSYEQYF,TGTGCCAGCAGTTACTGGGAGGCAACCTCCTACGAGCAGTACTTC
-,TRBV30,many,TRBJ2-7,CAWSASNYEQYF,TGTGCCTGGAGTGCCTCGAACTACGAGCAGTACTTC
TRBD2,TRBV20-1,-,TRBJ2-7,CSALAGGSNEQYF,TGCAGTGCTTTAGCGGGAGGTTCTAACGAGCAGTACTTC
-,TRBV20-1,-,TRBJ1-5,CSARGASNQPQHF,TGCAGTGCCCGAGGGGCCAGCAATCAGCCCCAGCATTTT
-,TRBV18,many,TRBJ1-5,CASAYMSNQPQHF,TGTGCCAGCGCTTACATGAGCAATCAGCCCCAGCATTTT
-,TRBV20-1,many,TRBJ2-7,CSARDRQGFYEQYF,TGCAGTGCTAGAGACCGTCAGGGGTTCTACGAGCAGTACTTC
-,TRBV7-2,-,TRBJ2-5,CASSPQAGTVETQYF,TGTGCCAGCAGCCCCCAGGCAGGGACGGTCGAGACCCAGTACTTC
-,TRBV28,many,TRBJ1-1,CASKWGGEAFF,TGTGCCAGCAAATGGGGGGGCGAAGCTTTCTTT
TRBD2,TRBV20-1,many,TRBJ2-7,CSATLPSGRIYEQYF,TGCAGTGCTACCCTCCCTAGCGGGAGAATCTACGAGCAGTACTTC
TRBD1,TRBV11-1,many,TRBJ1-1,CASSDLGRQGECTEAFF,TGTGCCAGCAGCGACCTGGGAAGGCAGGGGGAATGTACTGAAGCTTTCTTT
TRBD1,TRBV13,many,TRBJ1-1,CASSADRTSEAFF,TGTGCCAGCAGCGCGGACAGGACGAGCGAAGCTTTCTTT
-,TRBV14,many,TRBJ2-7,CASSSRDVTYEQYF,TGTGCCAGCAGCTCCCGGGACGTCACCTACGAGCAGTACTTC
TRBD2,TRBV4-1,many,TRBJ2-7,CASSYRTSGPYEQYF,TGCGCCAGCAGCTACCGGACTAGCGGGCCCTACGAGCAGTACTTC
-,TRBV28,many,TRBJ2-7,CASSLRGRGRFYEQYF,TGTGCCAGCAGTTTACGCGGCCGAGGCAGGTTCTACGAGCAGTACTTC
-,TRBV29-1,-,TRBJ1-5,CSVSFAGANQPQHF,TGCAGCGTTTCTTTTGCGGGGGCTAATCAGCCCCAGCATTTT
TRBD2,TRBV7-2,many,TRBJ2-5,CASSLAVREGRETQYF,TGTGCCAGCAGCTTAGCGGTGCGGGAGGGCCGAGAGACCCAGTACTTC
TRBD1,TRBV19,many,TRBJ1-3,CASSGQASGNTIYF,TGTGCCAGCTCGGGACAGGCCTCTGGAAACACCATATATTTT
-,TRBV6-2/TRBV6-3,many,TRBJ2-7,CASSYSSFNSYEQYF,TGTGCCAGCAGTTACTCGTCTTTCAACTCCTACGAGCAGTACTTC
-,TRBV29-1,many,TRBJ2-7,CSVLVLSQNDRMYF,TGCAGCGTTTTAGTCCTATCCCAGAACGACCGAATGTACTTC
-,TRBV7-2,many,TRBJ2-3,CASSSNSPGTSTDTQYF,TGTGCCAGCAGCTCTAACTCTCCCGGGACTAGCACAGATACGCAGTATTTT
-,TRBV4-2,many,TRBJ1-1,CASSQVGAGTNTEAFF,TGTGCCAGCAGCCAAGTGGGAGCGGGGACGAACACTGAAGCTTTCTTT
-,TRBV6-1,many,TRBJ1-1,CASSGGGVRTEAFF,TGTGCCAGCAGTGGGGGGGGGGTAAGGACTGAAGCTTTCTTT
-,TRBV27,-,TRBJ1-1,CASSLSTGITLRTEAFF,TGTGCCAGCAGTTTATCTACAGGCATTACGCTGAGAACTGAAGCTTTCTTT
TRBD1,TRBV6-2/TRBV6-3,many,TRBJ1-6,CASSPTDRGTSPLHF,TGTGCCAGCAGCCCTACGGACAGGGGAACTTCACCCCTCCACTTT
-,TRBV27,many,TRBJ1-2,CASSLQGEGSYGYTF,TGTGCCAGCAGTTTGCAGGGAGAGGGGTCCTATGGCTACACCTTC
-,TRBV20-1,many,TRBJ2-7,CSARARQISYEQYF,TGCAGTGCTAGAGCGCGACAGATTTCCTACGAGCAGTACTTC
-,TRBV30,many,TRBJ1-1,CAWSSRTVNTEAFF,TGTGCCTGGAGTAGCAGGACAGTGAACACTGAAGCTTTCTTT
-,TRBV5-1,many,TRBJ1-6,CASKKELNSPLHF,TGCGCCAGCAAAAAAGAGTTGAATTCACCCCTCCACTTT
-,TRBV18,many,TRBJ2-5,CASSTSETQYF,TGTGCCAGCTCCACTTCAGAGACCCAGTACTTC
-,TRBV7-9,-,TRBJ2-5,CASSRPGREETQYF,TGTGCCAGCAGCCGCCCGGGGCGGGAAGAGACCCAGTACTTC
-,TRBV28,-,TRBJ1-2,CASSSLTGPANYGYTF,TGTGCCAGCAGTTCACTCACAGGACCAGCTAACTATGGCTACACCTTC
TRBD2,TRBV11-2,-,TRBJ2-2,CASSSTGTSVGTGELFF,TGTGCCAGCAGCTCAACCGGGACTAGCGTGGGCACCGGGGAGCTGTTTTTT
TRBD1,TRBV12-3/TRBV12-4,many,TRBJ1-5,CASNRGGNQPQHF,TGTGCCAGCAACAGGGGGGGGAATCAGCCCCAGCATTTT
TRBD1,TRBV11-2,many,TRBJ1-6,CASSLADRINSPLHF,TGTGCCAGCAGCTTAGCGGACAGGATTAATTCACCCCTCCACTTT
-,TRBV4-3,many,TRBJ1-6,CASSQDRSHYNSPLHF,TGCGCCAGCAGCCAAGATAGGTCGCACTATAATTCACCCCTCCACTTT